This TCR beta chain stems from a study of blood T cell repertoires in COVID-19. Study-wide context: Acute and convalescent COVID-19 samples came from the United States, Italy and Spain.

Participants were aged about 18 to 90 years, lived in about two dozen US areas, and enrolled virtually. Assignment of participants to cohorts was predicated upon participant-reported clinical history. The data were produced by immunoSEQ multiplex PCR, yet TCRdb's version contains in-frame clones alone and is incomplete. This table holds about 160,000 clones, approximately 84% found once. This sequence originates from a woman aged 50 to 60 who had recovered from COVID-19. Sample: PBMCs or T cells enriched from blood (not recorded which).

Here the CDR3 reads CASSESGWSGYTF. In DNA form, the CDR3 reads TGTGCCAGCAGTGAATCCGGTTGGTCGGGCTACACCTTC. V gene TRBV25-1 combines with J gene TRBJ1-2; no reliable D call. This CDR3 region has 13 residues. V lost 1 base to trimming and J lost 8 bases, with 11 bases between them. Germline CDR1 and CDR2: MGHDK and SYGVNS.